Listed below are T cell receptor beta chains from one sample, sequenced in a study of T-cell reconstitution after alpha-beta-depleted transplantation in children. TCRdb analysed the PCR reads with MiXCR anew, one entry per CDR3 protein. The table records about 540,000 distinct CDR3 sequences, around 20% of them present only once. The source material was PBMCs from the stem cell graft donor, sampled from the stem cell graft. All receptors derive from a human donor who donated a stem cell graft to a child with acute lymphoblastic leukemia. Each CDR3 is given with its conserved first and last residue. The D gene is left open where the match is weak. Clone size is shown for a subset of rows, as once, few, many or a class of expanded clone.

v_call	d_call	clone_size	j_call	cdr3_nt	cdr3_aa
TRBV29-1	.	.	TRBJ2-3	TGCAGCGTTGAAGATCTGTCCGTCATGGGCACAGATACGCAGTATTTT	CSVEDLSVMGTDTQYF
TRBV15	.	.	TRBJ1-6	TGTGCCACCAGCAGAGCGAGGACGGGAAATTCACCCCTCCACTTT	CATSRARTGNSPLHF
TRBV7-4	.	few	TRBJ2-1	TGTGCCAGCAGCTTAGCTCCCAACTCCTACAATGAGCAGTTCTTC	CASSLAPNSYNEQFF
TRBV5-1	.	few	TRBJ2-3	TGCGCCAGCAGCGGACCCCTGAAGGTTCCGGATACGCAGTATTTT	CASSGPLKVPDTQYF
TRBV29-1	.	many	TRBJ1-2	TGCAGCGTTGAAGCCCCGGGGGATTATGGCTACACCTTC	CSVEAPGDYGYTF
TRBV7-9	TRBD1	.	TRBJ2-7	TGTGCCAGCAGCTTGACAGGGTCGACGGGGGAGCAGTACTTC	CASSLTGSTGEQYF
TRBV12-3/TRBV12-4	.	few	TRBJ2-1	TGTGCCAGCAGCCCAGCTCCGGGTGGGGAGCAGTTCTTC	CASSPAPGGEQFF
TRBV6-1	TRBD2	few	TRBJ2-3	TGTGCCAGCAGCGGGGCAGTAGGGCTAGCGGGTAGCACAGATACGCAGTATTTT	CASSGAVGLAGSTDTQYF
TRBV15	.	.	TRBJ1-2	TGTGCCACCAGCAGAGTTCGCACAGAGTATGGCTACACCTTC	CATSRVRTEYGYTF
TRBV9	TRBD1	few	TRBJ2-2	TGTGCCAGCAGCGTGACCGGGACAGGGGCCACCGGGGAGCTGTTTTTT	CASSVTGTGATGELFF
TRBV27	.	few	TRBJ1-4	TGTGCCAGCAGTTCCTTGACAGTGGGGGAAAAACTGTTTTTT	CASSSLTVGEKLFF
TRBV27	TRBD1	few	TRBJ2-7	TGTGCCAGCAGCCTACAACAGGGGCACGAGCAGTACTTC	CASSLQQGHEQYF
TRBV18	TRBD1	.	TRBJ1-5	TGTGCCAGCTCACCAGGGGGAGGGGGCTTTCAGCCCCAGCATTTT	CASSPGGGGFQPQHF
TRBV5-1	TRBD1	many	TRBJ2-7	TGCGCCAGCAGCTGGGGACAGGGAAACGAGCAGTACTTC	CASSWGQGNEQYF
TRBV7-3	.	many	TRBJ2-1	TGTGCCAGCAGCCCTCTAGATTTTGGCAGGGGCAATGAGCAGTTCTTC	CASSPLDFGRGNEQFF
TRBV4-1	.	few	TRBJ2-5	TGCGCCAGCAGCCAAGCGAGGACTGGCCCTATTGGGACCCAGTACTTC	CASSQARTGPIGTQYF
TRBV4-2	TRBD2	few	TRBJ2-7	TGTGCCAGCAGCCACGCTGAAGAACTAGCGGGGACTGCCTACGAGCAGTACTTC	CASSHAEELAGTAYEQYF
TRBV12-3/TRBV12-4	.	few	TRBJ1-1	TGTGCCAGCACCCTGATCGGGACTGAAGCTTTCTTT	CASTLIGTEAFF
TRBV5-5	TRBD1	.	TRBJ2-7	TGTGCCAGCAGCTTATGGACAGGGGGAATCGACGAGCAGTACTTC	CASSLWTGGIDEQYF
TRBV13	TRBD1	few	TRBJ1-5	TGTGCCAGCAAGAGGGGGGGGACAGGGCCTCTCAATCAGCCCCAGCATTTT	CASKRGGTGPLNQPQHF
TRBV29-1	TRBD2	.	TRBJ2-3	TGCAGCGTTGTTGGGACTAGCGGGCGGTCGGATACGCAGTATTTT	CSVVGTSGRSDTQYF
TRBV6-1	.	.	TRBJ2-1	TGTGCCAGCAGTGATTTTGCTTCCAATGAGCAGTTCTTC	CASSDFASNEQFF
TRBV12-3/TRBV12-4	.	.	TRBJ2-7	TGTGCCAGCAGTTTACCTGGGGGAGCCAGTTACGAGCAGTACTTC	CASSLPGGASYEQYF
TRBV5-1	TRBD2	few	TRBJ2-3	TGCGCCAGCAGCTTTAGCGGGAGCCCAGATACGCAGTATTTT	CASSFSGSPDTQYF
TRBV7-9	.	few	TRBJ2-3	TGTGCCAGCAGCTTAGAGACAGTTTGGGATACGCAGTATTTT	CASSLETVWDTQYF
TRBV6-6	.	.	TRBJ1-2	TGTGCCAGCATGAACAGGGTGAACTATGGCTACACCTTC	CASMNRVNYGYTF
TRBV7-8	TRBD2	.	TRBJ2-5	TGTGCCAGCAGCTTCCTTTCGACTAGCGGAAAAGAGACCCAGTACTTC	CASSFLSTSGKETQYF
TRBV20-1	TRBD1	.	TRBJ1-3	TGCAGTGCTAGAGACAACAGGGGAACTGGAAACACCATATATTTT	CSARDNRGTGNTIYF
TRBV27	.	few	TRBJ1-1	TGTGCCAGCAGTTCCTACAATGATTACACTGAAGCTTTCTTT	CASSSYNDYTEAFF
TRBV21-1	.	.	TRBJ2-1	TGTGCCAGCAGCAAATTAGTATTCGGGGATACAAACAATGAGCAGTTCTTC	CASSKLVFGDTNNEQFF
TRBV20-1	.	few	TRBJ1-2	TGCAGTGCTGGGGGTAATGAGGCAACGGATGGCTACACCTTC	CSAGGNEATDGYTF
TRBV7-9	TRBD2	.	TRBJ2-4	TGTGCCAGCAGCCCGGAAGGGAGGGAGAGGAACATTCAGTACTTC	CASSPEGRERNIQYF
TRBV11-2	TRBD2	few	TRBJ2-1	TGTGCCAGCAGCTTAGGCCGGCGGGAGCCTAACAATGAGCAGTTCTTC	CASSLGRREPNNEQFF
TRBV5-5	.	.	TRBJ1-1	TGTGCCAGCAGCAGATGGGCCGAGAACACTGAAGCTTTCTTT	CASSRWAENTEAFF
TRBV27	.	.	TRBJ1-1	TGTGCCAGCAGTTACGGACTAGGGACCACTGAAGCTTTCTTT	CASSYGLGTTEAFF
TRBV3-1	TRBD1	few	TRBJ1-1	TGTGCCAGCAGCCCTACGGACAGGGGGGATGGAGCTTTCTTT	CASSPTDRGDGAFF
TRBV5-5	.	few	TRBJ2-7	TGTGCCAGCAGCGGGTGGGGCGGCAGCTACGAGCAGTACTTC	CASSGWGGSYEQYF
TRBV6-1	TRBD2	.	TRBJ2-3	TGTGCCAGCACTCGACTAGCGGGGACTAGCGCAGATACGCAGTATTTT	CASTRLAGTSADTQYF
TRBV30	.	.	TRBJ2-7	TGTGCCTGGAGTCTGACGGCTGGCGAGCAGTACTTC	CAWSLTAGEQYF
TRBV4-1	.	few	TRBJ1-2	TGCGCCAGCAGCCAAGTAGCCCCCAACTATGGCTACACCTTC	CASSQVAPNYGYTF
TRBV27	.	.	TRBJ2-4	TGTGCCAGCAGTTTATACAGGGATGGAAACATTCAGTACTTC	CASSLYRDGNIQYF
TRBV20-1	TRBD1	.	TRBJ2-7	TGCAGTGCTCCGGGACAGGGGATCCACGAGCAGTACTTC	CSAPGQGIHEQYF
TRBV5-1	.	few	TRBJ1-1	TGCGCCAGCAGCTTAAATTGGGGGATGAACACTGAAGCTTTCTTT	CASSLNWGMNTEAFF
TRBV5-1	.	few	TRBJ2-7	TGCGCCAGCGGGACAACTACCTACGAGCAGTACTTC	CASGTTTYEQYF
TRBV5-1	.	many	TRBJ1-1	TGTGCCAGCAGCTTACGGGGTAACACTGAAGCTTTCTTT	CASSLRGNTEAFF
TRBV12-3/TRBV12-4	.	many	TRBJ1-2	TGTGCCAGCAGTCCCGCTAACTATGGCTACACCTTC	CASSPANYGYTF
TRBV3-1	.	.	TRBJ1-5	TGTGCCAGCAGCGAACTACAGGGTAATCAGCCCCAGCATTTT	CASSELQGNQPQHF
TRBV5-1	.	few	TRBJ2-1	TGCGCCAGCAGCTTGGAGGCAGGGTACAATGAGCAGTTCTTC	CASSLEAGYNEQFF
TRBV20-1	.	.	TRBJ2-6	TGCAGTGCTAGGGTAGCTGGGGCCAACGTCCTGACTTTC	CSARVAGANVLTF
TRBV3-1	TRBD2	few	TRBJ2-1	TGTGCCAGTAAATCGCCTGGACTAGCGGTCAATGAGCAGTTCTTC	CASKSPGLAVNEQFF
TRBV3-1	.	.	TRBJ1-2	TGTGCCAGCAGCCCAGATTGGACGGGCAGCGGCTACACCTTC	CASSPDWTGSGYTF
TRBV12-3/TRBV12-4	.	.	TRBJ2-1	TGTGCCAGCAGTTTAGTGGGACCAACTAATGAGCAGTTCTTC	CASSLVGPTNEQFF
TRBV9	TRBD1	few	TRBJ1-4	TGTGCCAGCAGCGTATCCGGGACAGGGTATGAAAAACTGTTTTTT	CASSVSGTGYEKLFF